The T cell receptor beta chain described here comes from a study of blood T cell repertoires in COVID-19. Study in general: Collection of acute and convalescent COVID-19 samples took place in the United States, Italy and Spain. Sample material is recorded as cDNA or gDNA derived from T cells, B-cell-depleted T cells, or PBMCs.

Original analysis: Amplification from reference gene primers served as the basis for estimated nucleated cell counts. The repertoire was sequenced with immunoSEQ multiplex PCR; TCRdb's copy has only in-frame clones and lacks some. The D gene and trimming were derived from the DNA, and the V and J assignments and clone size from that table. The table shows some 250,000 clones, with approximately 83% occurring only once. Deletions cut 3 bases from V and 0 bases from J, with 8 bases between. Germline V gene lookup returns CDR1 LNHDA and CDR2 SQIVND (reference sequence). The CDR3 totals 14 residues. Sequences were obtained from peripheral blood. The rearrangement uses TRBV19 and TRBJ2-5; D perhaps matches TRBD2 (6 bases). The TCR was taken from a woman aged 30 to 39 who had recovered from COVID-19. As DNA, the CDR3 is TGTGCCAGTAGTATGAGGGAGGACCAAGAGACCCAGTACTTC. The encoded protein is CASSMREDQETQYF.